Following are 24 T cell receptor beta chains from one sample sequenced in a study of blood T cell repertoires in COVID-19. Data came from immunoSEQ multiplex PCR; TCRdb stores just in-frame clones and leaves some out. The sample lists some 270,000 clones, 84% seen once, with about 1.5% in the top ten. Sequencing was performed on peripheral blood. The receptors here all came from a middle-aged woman who had recovered from COVID-19.

The chain links TRBV7-9 to TRBJ2-5; TRBD2 matches 10 bases. Germline CDR1 reads SEHNR; CDR2 reads FQNEAQ (reference sequence). Trimming removed 5 bases from V and 0 bases from J; junction bases left unmatched: 9. This CDR3 contains 17 residues. The CDR3 nucleotides read TGTGCCAGCAGCCGCGGCGCTAGCGGGGGAAACCAAGAGACCCAGTACTTC. It encodes CASSRGASGGNQETQYF.

The rearrangement joins TRBV3-1 (or the pseudogene TRBV3-2) to TRBJ1-6; 7 positions match TRBD1. The ends lost 4 bases at V and 5 bases at J; junction bases unmatched: 5. This CDR3 is built from 15 residues. Germline lookup yields CDR1 LGHDT and CDR2 YNNKEL (reference sequence). CDR3: CASSRQGRNNSPLHF. DNA of the CDR3: TGTGCCAGCAGCCGACAGGGACGGAATAATTCACCCCTCCACTTT.

The chain joins TRBV5-1 to TRBJ2-7; 12 positions agree with TRBD2. Germline V gene sequence: CDR1 SGHRS, CDR2 YFSETQ. J gave up 4 bases and V 3 bases, and 2 bases lay outside the gene matches. The CDR3 runs 14 residues. CDR3: CASSWTSGVYEQYF. The DNA of the CDR3 is TGCGCCAGCAGCTGGACTAGCGGGGTTTACGAGCAGTACTTC.

The rearrangement links TRBV3-1 (or the pseudogene TRBV3-2) to TRBJ2-1, with 8 bases identical to TRBD2. The V segment lost 0 bases and the J segment 10 bases; nucleotides outside the gene matches: 8. The CDR3 is 15 amino acids. CDR1 is LGHDT and CDR2 is YNNKEL in the germline V gene (reference sequence). The CDR3, as DNA: TGTGCCAGCAGCCAAGATACTAGCGGTTTCGGGGAGCAGTTCTTC. Protein sequence: CASSQDTSGFGEQFF.

V and J are TRBV28 and TRBJ2-4; no clear D. This CDR3 has 16 amino acids. In germline, CDR1 is MDHEN, CDR2 SYDVKM. V shed 5 bases and J shed 2 bases, with 16 bases lying between them. This CDR3 is CASSPDTVYPKNIQYF. The CDR3 DNA reads as TGTGCCAGCAGTCCCGACACCGTCTATCCCAAAAACATTCAGTACTTC. The full variable domain, completed using reference TRBV28 and TRBJ2-4, is DVKVTQSSRYLVKRTGEKVFLECVQDMDHENMFWYRQDPGLGLRLIYFSYDVKMKEKGDIPEGYSVSREKKERFSLILESASTNQTSMYLCASSPDTVYPKNIQYFGAGTRLSVL.

V is TRBV6-6 and J is TRBJ2-3, with TRBD2 matching over 12 bases. After removal of 8 bases from V and 2 bases from J, the junction contained 2 bases not matched to a gene. The germline CDR1 and CDR2 sequences are MNHNY and SVGAGI (reference sequence). The CDR3 runs to 14 residues. The CDR3 loop is CASRTSGDTDTQYF. CDR3 DNA sequence: TGTGCCAGCCGGACTAGCGGGGACACAGATACGCAGTATTTT.

The chain links TRBV5-1 to TRBJ2-3; 11 nucleotides line up with TRBD2. The CDR3 has 18 residues. Per germline, CDR1 SGHRS and CDR2 YFSETQ. With 0 bases clipped from V and 0 bases from J, the junction kept 6 bases outside the gene matches. CDR3 in DNA: TGCGCCAGCAGCTTGGGACTAGCGGGACCCCCTAGCACAGATACGCAGTATTTT. Its protein product is CASSLGLAGPPSTDTQYF.

This clone qualifies as medium-sized. The chain has TRBV4-2 and TRBJ2-2; D perhaps matches TRBD1 (7 bases). This CDR3 has 17 amino acids. CDR1 and CDR2 from the germline V gene are LGHNA and YNFKEQ. V was shortened by 4 bases and J by 7 bases, with 22 bases between the two germline ends. The CDR3 reads CASSLKGGTPGGGELFF. CDR3 bases: TGTGCCAGCAGCCTCAAGGGGGGCACTCCAGGGGGCGGGGAGCTGTTTTTT.

The rearrangement joins TRBV5-1 to TRBJ2-7; 7 positions match TRBD1. Germline loops: CDR1 SGHRS, CDR2 YFSETQ. The V and J ends lost 4 bases and 2 bases, in that order; junction bases with no gene match: 6. The CDR3 covers 14 residues. CDR3 in DNA: TGCGCCAGCAGCCCGGGACAGCAAGCCTACGAGCAGTACTTC. Protein sequence: CASSPGQQAYEQYF. Combining the CDR3 with reference TRBV5-1 and TRBJ2-7 gives the whole variable domain KAGVTQTPRYLIKTRGQQVTLSCSPISGHRSVSWYQQTPGQGLQFLFEYFSETQRNKGNFPGRFSGRQFSNSRSEMNVSTLELGDSALYLCASSPGQQAYEQYFGPGTRLTVT.

The chain uses TRBV28 and TRBJ2-3; D not resolved. The germline gives CDR1 MDHEN, CDR2 SYDVKM. V was pared by 1 base and J by 2 bases, with 10 bases between. CDR3 length equals 15 residues. CDR3 amino acids: CASSLLGASTDTQYF. CDR3 bases: TGTGCCAGCAGTTTATTGGGCGCATCCACAGATACGCAGTATTTT.

The gene calls are TRBV7-9 and TRBJ2-2; the D is unclear. In germline, CDR1 is SEHNR, CDR2 FQNEAQ (reference sequence). Deletions cut 5 bases from V and 5 bases from J, with 15 bases between. This CDR3 comprises 15 residues. CDR3 bases: TGTGCCAGCAGCGCCCTCGGGTATGGGACCGGGGAGCTGTTTTTT. It translates to CASSALGYGTGELFF. Full variable domain (missing parts from reference TRBV7-9 and TRBJ2-2): DTGVSQNPRHKITKRGQNVTFRCDPISEHNRLYWYRQTLGQGPEFLTYFQNEAQLEKSRLLSDRFSAERPKGSFSTLEIQRTEQGDSAMYLCASSALGYGTGELFFGEGSRLTVL.

This chain links TRBV6-5 with TRBJ1-5; D remains ambiguous. Germline loops: CDR1 MNHEY, CDR2 SVGAGI. V was shortened by 6 bases and J by 0 bases, with 12 bases between the two germline ends. The CDR3 sequence is 15 residues long. The CDR3: CASRGGLYSNQPQHF. The DNA of the CDR3 is TGTGCCAGCAGAGGCGGTCTTTATAGCAATCAGCCCCAGCATTTT.

V gene TRBV2 combines with J gene TRBJ2-1, with D possibly matching TRBD2 (7 bases). Trimming stripped 3 bases from V and 9 bases from J, with 12 bases between. Looked up from germline, CDR1 is SNHLY and CDR2 is FYNNEI. This CDR3 is built from 13 residues. CDR3 DNA sequence: TGTGCCAGCAGTGACGGACGGGGGGCTGAGCAGTTCTTC. Amino acids: CASSDGRGAEQFF.

This chain joins TRBV5-6 and TRBJ2-7; tentative D call: TRBD2 (5 bases). Between the trimmed V and J ends, which lost 3 bases and 0 bases, there was a span of 13 bases. This CDR3 is 15 amino acids long. CDR1 SGHDT and CDR2 YYEEEE come from the germline V gene. Written as DNA, the CDR3 is TGTGCCAGCAGCTCGGACTTAACGAGCTCCTACGAGCAGTACTTC. This gives the protein CASSSDLTSSYEQYF.

V is TRBV6-4 and J is TRBJ2-3; 11 positions match TRBD2. Trimming removed 5 bases from V and 9 bases from J; junction bases left unmatched: 4. The length of the CDR3 is 13 residues. Germline loops: CDR1 MRHNA, CDR2 SNTAGT. In DNA, the CDR3 is TGTGCCAGCAGTCCCCGACTAGCGGGGACGCAGTATTTT. Protein product: CASSPRLAGTQYF.

This clone is a singleton in its sample. The V gene is TRBV7-9, the J gene TRBJ1-2; D remains unclear. Germline CDR1 is SEHNR and CDR2 is FQNEAQ (reference sequence). V lost 5 bases to trimming and J lost 8 bases, with 15 bases between them. This CDR3 is 13 amino acids long. The CDR3 is CASSITGLRGYTF. CDR3 nucleotides: TGTGCCAGCAGCATAACGGGTCTGCGGGGCTACACCTTC.

Details on this clone: Other DNA sequences within the sample encode an identical CDR3. V is TRBV19 and J is TRBJ1-2; TRBD1 is a possible D gene (6 bases). The CDR3 is made up of 13 amino acids. Trimming removed 5 bases at V and 2 bases at J, with 9 bases between. CDR1 and CDR2 (germline): LNHDA, SQIVND (reference sequence). This chain's CDR3 is CASSYRENYGYTF. CDR3 nucleotides: TGTGCCAGTAGTTACAGGGAGAACTATGGCTACACCTTC.

This clone showed up just a few times. This chain connects TRBV27 to TRBJ2-2, with 12 bases that match TRBD1. The CDR3 is made up of 17 amino acids. Germline-derived CDR1 and CDR2 are MNHEY and SMNVEV (reference sequence). V shed 6 bases and J 3 bases; nucleotides not matched to a gene: 8. This CDR3 is CASSITGTGGYTGELFF. CDR3 DNA sequence: TGTGCCAGCAGCATTACCGGGACAGGGGGCTACACCGGGGAGCTGTTTTTT.

A single count supports this clone. The chain employs TRBV4-1 and TRBJ1-4; D unresolved. With 0 bases removed from V and 2 bases from J, the gap between germline ends came to 10 bases. Germline V lookup: CDR1 MGHRA, CDR2 YSYEKL. The CDR3 has 16 amino acids. The CDR3 protein is CASSQEEGRTNEKLFF. CDR3 nucleotides: TGCGCCAGCAGCCAAGAGGAGGGTCGGACTAATGAAAAACTGTTTTTT.

This clone was seen repeatedly, ten times or more. The V and J genes are TRBV29-1 and TRBJ1-1; TRBD1 aligns across 10 bases. CDR1 is SQVTM, CDR2 ANQGSEA, per germline. This CDR3 comprises 12 residues. V dropped 7 bases and J dropped 6; count of bases not matched to a gene: 5. The CDR3 nucleotides read TGCAGCGCCGCCGGACAGGGGGCTGAAGCTTTCTTT. This gives the protein CSAAGQGAEAFF.

CDR3 region: CASSLGQGNRPQHF. The CDR3 DNA reads as TGCGCCAGCAGTCTAGGACAGGGGAATAGGCCCCAGCATTTT. The chain carries TRBV5-1 and TRBJ1-5; TRBD1 matches 9 bases. Germline CDR1 and CDR2: SGHRS and YFSETQ. The length of the CDR3 is 14 residues. V gave up 5 bases and J gave up 9 bases; unmatched junction bases: 9.

The chain couples TRBV28 to TRBJ1-5; TRBD1 is a possible D gene (5 bases). V was shortened by 7 bases and J by 1 base, with 11 bases between the two germline ends. The germline V gene has CDR1 MDHEN and CDR2 SYDVKM. The CDR3 extends over 14 amino acids. CDR3 sequence reads: CASKGRASNQPQHF. CDR3 bases: TGTGCCAGCAAGGGGAGGGCCAGCAATCAGCCCCAGCATTTT.

This clone was detected ten times or more. V is TRBV11-2 and J is TRBJ1-1; a possible D gene is TRBD1 (6 bases). V dropped 3 bases and J dropped 1 base, with 9 bases sitting between them. This CDR3 is 14 amino acids long. Germline CDR1 reads SGHAT; CDR2 reads FQNNGV. CDR3 nucleotide sequence: TGTGCCAGCAGCTTTTCACAGGGGAACACTGAAGCTTTCTTT. It is translated as CASSFSQGNTEAFF.

V usage is TRBV9 and J usage is TRBJ2-3, with TRBD2 matching 7 bases. V was pared by 2 bases and J by 6 bases, with 0 bases of the junction left unmatched. CDR3 length equals 12 residues. CDR1 SGDLS and CDR2 YYNGEE come from the germline V gene. DNA for the CDR3: TGTGCCAGCAGCGTCGGGGGGGATACGCAGTATTTT. Its protein is CASSVGGDTQYF. Full variable domain (remainder filled in from reference TRBV9 and TRBJ2-3): DSGVTQTPKHLITATGQRVTLRCSPRSGDLSVYWYQQSLDQGLQFLIQYYNGEERAKGNILERFSAQQFPDLHSELNLSSLELGDSALYFCASSVGGDTQYFGPGTRLTVL.